The clone carrying this T cell receptor beta chain was seen repeatedly, ten times or more. This entry is derived from a study of Graves' ophthalmopathy and Graves' hyperthyroidism. For repertoire sequencing, the TCR beta CDR3 regions were amplified from RNA transcripts. Amplification began with first-round RT-PCR using HTBI primers, then second-round multiplex PCR was performed. TCRdb recomputed calls from the multiplex PCR reads with MiXCR, one row per CDR3 protein. The top ten hold 2.5% to 3.5% of the sample, which has approximately 640,000 distinct CDR3 sequences, roughly 41% seen once. CDR1 and CDR2 (germline): SEHNR, FQNEAQ (reference sequence). V lost 6 bases, J lost 8 bases, and 7 bases stayed unmatched. This CDR3 is 13 amino acids long.

The TCR sequence derives from an adult man with Graves' ophthalmopathy. V is TRBV7-9 and J is TRBJ1-2; 9 positions match TRBD1. Sequenced input: peripheral blood. The CDR3 region has the DNA TGTGCCAGCAGTACACAGGGGGCTCGCGGCTACACCTTC. This translates into CASSTQGARGYTF.